The entry below gives a single T cell receptor beta chain sequence along with its context. The antigen is not known. UMIs and sample barcodes were carried by the TCR alpha and TCR beta cDNA libraries that 5'RACE produced using constant-segment primers. Via MiXCR, TCRdb re-called the 5' RACE reads, giving one row per CDR3 protein. The sample has some 150,000 distinct CDR3 sequences; about a fifth are singletons. This sample was included in a study of T-cell memory formation after mild COVID-19. General study points: A subset of responding clones appeared in pre-infection memory, suggesting cross-reactive memory joined. Mostly located in CM and EM were contracting CD4+ clones, with contracting CD8+ clones located in EMRA.

The germline gives CDR1 SGHAT, CDR2 FQNNGV. Trimming removed 5 bases from V and 9 bases from J, with 29 bases in between. The CDR3 runs to 17 residues. The chain has TRBV11-2 and TRBJ2-7; D possibly matches TRBD1 or TRBD2 (7 bases each). The sequence was collected from an adult woman who had mild COVID-19 (a few samples of this study predate the infection). Cell type and time point are not known. The sequencing sample was made of PBMCs or a T cell subset sorted from them (not recorded which). CDR3 sequence (DNA): TGTGCCAGCAGCCCCTACTACCTCTCGACAGGGCCGGGGGGGCAGTACTTC. Amino acid sequence: CASSPYYLSTGPGGQYF.